The T cell receptor beta chain under discussion was sequenced for a study of early T cells in non-severe SARS-CoV-2 infection. This clonotype came up many times. CDR3 length: 14 residues. Deletions cut 5 bases from V and 3 bases from J, with 12 bases between. Germline loops: CDR1 SGHTA, CDR2 FQGNSA. Via MiXCR, TCRdb re-called the 5' RACE reads, giving one row per CDR3 protein. The sample has tens of thousands of distinct CDR3 sequences; roughly 7.7% are singletons. The TCR comes from an adult who was a healthcare worker with PCR-confirmed SARS-CoV-2 infection or an uninfected control (not recorded which). Sequenced: whole blood. The V call is TRBV7-2, the J call TRBJ2-3; possible D gene TRBD2, 6 bases. This chain's CDR3 is CASSRDFGTDTQYF. The CDR3 coding sequence is TGTGCCAGCAGCCGGGACTTTGGTACAGATACGCAGTATTTT.